This T cell receptor beta chain is from a study of shared clonotypes between healthy human individuals. The CDR3 extends over 17 amino acids. The ends lost 6 bases at V and 7 bases at J; junction bases unmatched: 11. Germline values: CDR1 ENHRY, CDR2 SYGVKD. An even split of each subset's genomic DNA across several immunoSEQ plates was performed. Assay: immunoSEQ multiplex PCR; the TCRdb copy retains only in-frame clones and omits some. The sample consists of 550,000 to 850,000 clones, over 65% of them appearing once. The sequence was obtained from a woman aged 30 to 39 in good health. Sequencing input: memory CD4+ T cells sorted from blood. Regarding subset: CD45RA-negative fraction. The V gene is TRBV10-3, the J gene TRBJ2-3; 15 bases are shared with TRBD2. The CDR3 DNA reads TGTGCCATCAGCGGACTAGCGGGAGGGCTGATCGACTATACGCAGTATTTT. Protein product: CAISGLAGGLIDYTQYF.